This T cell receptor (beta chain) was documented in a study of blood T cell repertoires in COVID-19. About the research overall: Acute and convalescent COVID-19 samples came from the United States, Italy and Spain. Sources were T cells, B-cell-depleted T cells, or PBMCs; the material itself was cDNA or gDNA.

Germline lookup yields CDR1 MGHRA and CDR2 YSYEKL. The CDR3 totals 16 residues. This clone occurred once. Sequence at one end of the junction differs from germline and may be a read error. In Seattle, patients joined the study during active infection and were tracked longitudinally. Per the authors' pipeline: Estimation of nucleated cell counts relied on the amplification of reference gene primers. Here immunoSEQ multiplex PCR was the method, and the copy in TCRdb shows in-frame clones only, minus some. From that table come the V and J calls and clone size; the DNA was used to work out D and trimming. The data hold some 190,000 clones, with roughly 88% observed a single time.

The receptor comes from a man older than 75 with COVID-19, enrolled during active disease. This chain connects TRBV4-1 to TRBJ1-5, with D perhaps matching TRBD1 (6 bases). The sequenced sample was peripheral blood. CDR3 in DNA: TGCGCCACCAGCCCCCGGGGGGGGGCTATCAATCAGCCCCAGCATTTT. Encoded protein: CATSPRGGAINQPQHF.